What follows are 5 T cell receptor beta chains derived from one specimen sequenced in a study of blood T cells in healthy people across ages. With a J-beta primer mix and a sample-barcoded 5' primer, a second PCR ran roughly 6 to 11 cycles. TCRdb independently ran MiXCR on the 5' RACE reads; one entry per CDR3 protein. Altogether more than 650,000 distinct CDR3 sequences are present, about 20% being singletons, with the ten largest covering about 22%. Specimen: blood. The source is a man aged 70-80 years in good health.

CDR3 in amino acids: CATSRDWGRRLGYTF. DNA for the CDR3: TGTGCCACCAGCAGAGATTGGGGACGGCGTTTAGGCTACACCTTC. This rearrangement joins TRBV15 to TRBJ1-2, with D possibly being TRBD1 (5 bases). The germline V gene encodes CDR1 LNHNV and CDR2 YYDKDF (reference sequence). V was cut by 0 bases and J by 8 bases, with 16 bases left in between. This CDR3 spans 15 amino acids.

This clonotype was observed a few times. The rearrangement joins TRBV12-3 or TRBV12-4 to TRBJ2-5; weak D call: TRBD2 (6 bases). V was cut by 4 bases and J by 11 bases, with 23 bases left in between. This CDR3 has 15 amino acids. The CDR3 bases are TGTGCCAGCAGTTCGATTGCGGGGTACACGATAGAGCAGTACTTC. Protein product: CASSSIAGYTIEQYF.

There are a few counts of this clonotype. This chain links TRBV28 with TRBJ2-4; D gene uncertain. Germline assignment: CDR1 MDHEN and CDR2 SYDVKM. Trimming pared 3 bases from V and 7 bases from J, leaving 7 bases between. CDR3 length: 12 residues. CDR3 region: CASSFRVNIQYF. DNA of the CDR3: TGTGCCAGCAGTTTTAGGGTTAACATTCAGTACTTC.

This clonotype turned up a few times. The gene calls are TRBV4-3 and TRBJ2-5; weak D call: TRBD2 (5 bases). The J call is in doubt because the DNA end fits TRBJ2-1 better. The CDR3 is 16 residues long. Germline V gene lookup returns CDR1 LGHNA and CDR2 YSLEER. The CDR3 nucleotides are TGCGCCAGCAGCCAGGATACTAGTGGTTGGGTCCATGAGCAGTTCTTC. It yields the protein CASSQDTSGWVHEQFF.

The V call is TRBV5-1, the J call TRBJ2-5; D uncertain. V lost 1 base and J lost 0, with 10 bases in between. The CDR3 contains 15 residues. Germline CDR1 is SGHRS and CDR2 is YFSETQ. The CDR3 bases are TGCGCCAGCAGCTTGCTTGGGTCGTACCAAGAGACCCAGTACTTC. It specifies CASSLLGSYQETQYF.